Each of the 32 T cell receptor beta chains below was sequenced from the same sample in a study of T-cell memory formation after mild COVID-19. One entry per CDR3 protein results from TCRdb running MiXCR on the 5' RACE reads. The table lists about 540,000 distinct CDR3 sequences, about a fifth of them singletons. The sequenced material came from PBMCs or a T cell subset sorted from them (not recorded which). These receptors were taken from an adult woman who had mild COVID-19 (a few samples of this study predate the infection). Cell type and time point are not known.

This clonotype was seen at least ten times. The rearrangement joins TRBV19 to TRBJ2-1; D possibly corresponds to TRBD2 (5 bases). This CDR3 has 11 amino acids. V was pared by 4 bases and J by 8 bases, with 6 bases between. The germline CDR1 and CDR2 sequences are LNHDA and SQIVND (reference sequence). DNA of the CDR3: TGTGCCAGTAGTAAGAGGGATGAGCAGTTCTTC. Encoded protein: CASSKRDEQFF.

This clonotype was seen a few times. The rearrangement joins TRBV3-1 to TRBJ2-3; 12 bases align to TRBD2. V lost 0 bases, J lost 4 bases, and 8 bases stayed unmatched. Germline V lookup: CDR1 LGHDT, CDR2 YNNKEL (reference sequence). This CDR3 is 18 amino acids long. CDR3 DNA sequence: TGTGCCAGCAGCCAAGATATTAGACTAGCGGGAGTTTCAGATACGCAGTATTTT. Translated, it gives CASSQDIRLAGVSDTQYF.

The J gene is TRBJ1-2, the V gene TRBV25-1; 10 bases match TRBD1. The CDR3 covers 14 residues. V lost 2 bases and J lost 6; bases outside the gene matches: 3. Germline lookup yields CDR1 MGHDK and CDR2 SYGVNS. CDR3 sequence reads: CASSEPDRGDGYTF. As DNA, the CDR3 is TGTGCCAGCAGTGAACCGGACAGGGGGGATGGCTACACCTTC.

V gene TRBV29-1 combines with J gene TRBJ1-2; D possibly corresponds to TRBD1 (5 bases). The CDR3 runs to 13 residues. Trimming took 7 bases from V and 0 from J, leaving 12 bases between them. CDR1 and CDR2 (germline): SQVTM, ANQGSEA. The CDR3 DNA sequence: TGCAGCGCAACCACAGGAACTAACTATGGCTACACCTTC. Its protein product is CSATTGTNYGYTF.

This clonotype turned up a few times. CDR3 DNA sequence: TGTGCCAGCAGTCTAAAGGGCCGTCCCTACGAGCAGTACTTC. This translates into CASSLKGRPYEQYF. The V call is TRBV28, the J call TRBJ2-7; D gene unclear. Trimming removed 5 bases at V and 2 bases at J, with 13 bases between. This CDR3 spans 14 amino acids. The germline CDR1 and CDR2 sequences are MDHEN and SYDVKM.

This chain links TRBV4-2 with TRBJ2-7; possible D gene TRBD2, 6 bases. Germline V lookup: CDR1 LGHNA, CDR2 YNFKEQ. V gave up 3 bases and J gave up 7 bases, with 22 bases separating them. CDR3 size: 16 residues. CDR3 coding DNA: TGTGCCAGCAGCCAGGACCCAGGGACTGCTTCTAAAGAGCAGTACTTC. It translates to CASSQDPGTASKEQYF.

This clonotype was observed a handful of times. This sequence joins TRBV7-9 and TRBJ2-1, with D unclear. Per germline, CDR1 SEHNR and CDR2 FQNEAQ (reference sequence). The CDR3 has 13 amino acids. V gave up 4 bases and J gave up 4 bases, with 8 bases separating them. The CDR3 is CASSWADYNEQFF. CDR3 nucleotide sequence: TGTGCCAGCAGCTGGGCAGATTACAATGAGCAGTTCTTC.

About this clonotype: The junction departs from the called germline gene at one end, perhaps through a read error. The rearrangement links TRBV25-1 to TRBJ2-1, with TRBD2 matching over 9 bases. The CDR3 has 16 amino acids. CDR1 is MGHDK, CDR2 SYGVNS, per germline. The CDR3 nucleotides read TGTGCAAGCAGTGAATCCACGACTAGCGGAAACAATGAGCAGTTCTTC. Protein sequence: CASSESTTSGNNEQFF.

This clonotype showed up just a few times. The CDR3 nucleotides read TGTGCCAGTAGTATGGGACAGGGCTACGAGCAGTACTTC. As protein: CASSMGQGYEQYF. The chain uses TRBV19 and TRBJ2-7, with 9 nucleotides matching TRBD1. V was pared by 3 bases and J by 3 bases, with 0 bases of the junction left unmatched. Germline CDR1 reads LNHDA; CDR2 reads SQIVND (reference sequence). The CDR3 has 13 amino acids.

This clonotype was counted only a few times. The V and J genes are TRBV11-2 and TRBJ2-5; D remains unclear. The V and J ends lost 2 bases and 1 base respectively, with 17 bases between them. This CDR3 region has 17 residues. Germline V lookup: CDR1 SGHAT, CDR2 FQNNGV. CDR3 in amino acids: CASSLIPGRTGQETQYF. In nucleotides, the CDR3 is TGTGCCAGCAGCTTAATTCCCGGACGCACCGGCCAAGAGACCCAGTACTTC.

This clonotype was found a few times. The chain couples TRBV5-1 to TRBJ2-3, with a tentative D call TRBD1 (5 bases). Trimming removed 4 bases from V and 2 bases from J, with 14 bases in between. CDR1 and CDR2 (germline): SGHRS, YFSETQ. The CDR3 runs 15 residues. Written as DNA, the CDR3 is TGCGCCAGCAGCAGACAGACCCCGAACACAGATACGCAGTATTTT. Its translation: CASSRQTPNTDTQYF.

The chain has TRBV20-1 and TRBJ2-1, with unresolved D. The CDR3 covers 14 residues. The ends were cut back, 5 bases at V and 6 bases at J, with 17 bases in the middle. Germline V CDR1 and CDR2: DFQATT, SNEGSKA (reference sequence). The CDR3 sequence is CSAGRARGSNEQFF. Here the CDR3 DNA reads TGCAGTGCTGGTCGGGCCCGAGGCTCCAATGAGCAGTTCTTC.

The V call is TRBV27, the J call TRBJ2-7; possible D gene TRBD2, 5 bases. With 1 base removed from V and 3 bases from J, the gap between germline ends came to 13 bases. The length of the CDR3 is 15 residues. Per the germline V gene, CDR1 is MNHEY and CDR2 is SMNVEV (reference sequence). The CDR3: CASSLFSVGDYEQYF. CDR3 coding DNA: TGTGCCAGCAGTTTATTTTCCGTCGGGGACTACGAGCAGTACTTC.

There are a few counts of this clonotype. CDR3 loop: CASSDRGNSGANVLTF. The DNA of the CDR3 is TGTGCCAGCAGTGATCGTGGGAACTCTGGGGCCAACGTCCTGACTTTC. The chain has TRBV25-1 and TRBJ2-6, with D unresolved. The CDR3 extends over 16 amino acids. Germline V gives CDR1 MGHDK, CDR2 SYGVNS. Trimming removed 3 bases at V and 0 bases at J, with 9 bases between.

Only a few counts were recorded for this clonotype. The gene calls are TRBV5-1 and TRBJ2-7; 7 bases map to TRBD2. The CDR3 is 12 residues long. The V and J ends lost 5 bases and 6 bases, in that order; junction bases with no gene match: 5. Germline V gene data show CDR1 as SGHRS and CDR2 as YFSETQ. The CDR3 DNA follows: TGCGCCAGCAGTACCGGGGGGAGCGAGCAGTACTTC. Translated: CASSTGGSEQYF.

The chain has TRBV5-5 and TRBJ2-7; D is possibly TRBD2 (5 bases). Germline CDR1 reads SGHKS; CDR2 reads YYEKEE (reference sequence). The CDR3 length is 16 residues. Trimming removed 2 bases at V and 0 bases at J, with 15 bases between. CDR3 sequence (DNA): TGTGCCAGCAGCTTCTCCGGACTGAAGAACTCCTACGAGCAGTACTTC. Its translation: CASSFSGLKNSYEQYF.

At least ten counts were recorded for this clonotype. This chain connects TRBV6-1 to TRBJ2-7, with D uncertain. This CDR3 comprises 11 residues. The germline V gene encodes CDR1 MNHNS and CDR2 SASEGT. The germline V and J ends were trimmed by 3 bases and 4 bases, with 4 bases remaining between them. The CDR3 DNA follows: TGTGCCAGCAGTGAGAATTACGAGCAGTACTTC. Translating it yields CASSENYEQYF.

The rearrangement uses TRBV5-6 and TRBJ2-1, with 8 bases that match TRBD2. CDR3 length equals 16 residues. Germline-derived CDR1 and CDR2 are SGHDT and YYEEEE. With 0 bases clipped from V and 7 bases from J, the junction kept 9 bases outside the gene matches. CDR3 sequence: CASSLGGGTRTNEQFF. For the CDR3, the DNA is TGTGCCAGCAGCTTGGGTGGGGGGACTAGGACAAATGAGCAGTTCTTC.

The CDR3 region is CASSYTTGDNEAFF. The CDR3 nucleotides are TGTGCCAGCAGTTACACCACAGGGGACAATGAAGCTTTCTTT. This chain links TRBV6-6 with TRBJ1-1; 7 nucleotides agree with TRBD1. Germline V gene lookup returns CDR1 MNHNY and CDR2 SVGAGI (reference sequence). The CDR3 loop spans 14 amino acids. J lost 7 bases, V lost 2 bases, and 7 bases had no gene match.

V usage is TRBV7-9 and J usage is TRBJ1-1; possibly TRBD1 for D (6 bases). V dropped 6 bases and J dropped 10 bases, with 15 bases sitting between them. The germline gives CDR1 SEHNR, CDR2 FQNEAQ (reference sequence). The CDR3 is made up of 12 amino acids. This CDR3 is CASRDSFLGAFF. CDR3 bases: TGTGCCAGCAGGGACAGCTTTCTAGGAGCTTTCTTT.

This chain uses TRBV7-2 with TRBJ2-5; TRBD2 might be the D (6 bases). The CDR3 consists of 14 residues. Germline V gives CDR1 SGHTA, CDR2 FQGNSA. V lost 5 bases, J lost 2 bases, and 12 bases lay in between. The CDR3 is CASSHPGTQETQYF. The CDR3 bases are TGTGCCAGCAGCCACCCCGGGACTCAAGAGACCCAGTACTTC.

The rearrangement uses TRBV7-2 and TRBJ2-7; 8 nucleotides align to TRBD2. J gave up 7 bases and V 3 bases, and 11 bases lay outside the gene matches. CDR1 is SGHTA, CDR2 FQGNSA, per germline. The CDR3 has 15 amino acids. In DNA, the CDR3 is TGTGCCAGCAGCTTCGGTGGGACTAGATCTCGTGAGCAGTACTTC. This gives the protein CASSFGGTRSREQYF.

Concerning this clonotype: Its ends do not fully match the called genes, so a read error is possible. This chain connects TRBV5-1 to TRBJ2-7; a possible D gene is TRBD1 (6 bases). This CDR3 region has 11 residues. From germline, CDR1 is SGHRS and CDR2 YFSETQ. The chain's CDR3 is CASSWDMGHPF. The CDR3 nucleotides read TGCGCCAGCAGCTGGGATATGGGACATCCTTTC.

The chain recombines TRBV20-1 with TRBJ1-1, with D possibly being TRBD1 (5 bases). The CDR3 consists of 13 residues. Trimming cost V 5 bases and J 3 bases, with 13 bases left between them. Per the germline V gene, CDR1 is DFQATT and CDR2 is SNEGSKA (reference sequence). This CDR3 reads CSAPHGGYTEAFF. CDR3 in DNA: TGCAGTGCTCCCCATGGGGGGTACACTGAAGCTTTCTTT.

The chain is built from TRBV27 and TRBJ2-7; D is unresolved. CDR3 length equals 13 residues. The V end was cut by 0 bases, the J end by 5 bases, with 8 bases between. CDR1 and CDR2 from the germline V gene are MNHEY and SMNVEV (reference sequence). CDR3 DNA: TGTGCCAGCAGTTTATCCGGACGAAACGAGCAGTACTTC. Translated, it gives CASSLSGRNEQYF.

This clonotype has more than one count but fewer than ten. The V call is TRBV29-1, the J call TRBJ1-2; D gene unclear. CDR3 length: 11 amino acids. V was pared by 6 bases and J by 4 bases, with 9 bases between. Germline loops: CDR1 SQVTM, CDR2 ANQGSEA. DNA of the CDR3: TGCAGCGTCCGATCTCTCTATGGCTACACCTTC. Translated, it gives CSVRSLYGYTF.

The chain carries TRBV24-1 and TRBJ1-1, with a weak D call TRBD1 (5 bases). V was clipped by 5 bases and J by 4 bases, with 13 bases between them. This CDR3 contains 14 residues. Germline V gene lookup returns CDR1 KGHDR and CDR2 SFDVKD. CDR3 amino acids: CATSGGSGGTEAFF. The CDR3 nucleotides read TGTGCCACCAGTGGAGGGTCGGGGGGCACTGAAGCTTTCTTT.

The chain couples TRBV5-1 to TRBJ2-5; 8 nucleotides match TRBD2. Trimming removed 4 bases from V and 4 bases from J; junction bases left unmatched: 15. The CDR3 consists of 17 residues. Germline V gene sequence: CDR1 SGHRS, CDR2 YFSETQ. In DNA form, the CDR3 reads TGCGCCAGCAGCCCCGCGCCGGGACTAGGTCTAGGAGAGACCCAGTACTTC. Its protein product is CASSPAPGLGLGETQYF.

The CDR3 reads CASSGGTGEYNEQFF. The DNA for the CDR3 is TGTGCCAGCAGCGGAGGGACAGGAGAGTACAATGAGCAGTTCTTC. This chain connects TRBV6-1 to TRBJ2-1; TRBD1 matches at 8 bases. Per the germline V gene, CDR1 is MNHNS and CDR2 is SASEGT. The CDR3 has 15 residues. The junction had 8 bases not matched to a gene; V was cut back by 6 bases and J by 4 bases.

The chain employs TRBV7-2 and TRBJ2-1; possible D gene TRBD1, 5 bases. V lost 5 bases and J 2 bases, leaving 16 bases between the germline ends. This CDR3 is 16 amino acids long. Germline-derived CDR1 and CDR2 are SGHTA and FQGNSA. The CDR3 spells CASSRRGELTYNEQFF. In DNA, the CDR3 is TGTGCCAGCAGCCGAAGGGGCGAGTTGACCTACAATGAGCAGTTCTTC.

This clonotype was counted between two and nine times. This chain joins TRBV7-9 and TRBJ2-3; D may be TRBD1 or TRBD2 (5 bases each). CDR1 is SEHNR and CDR2 is FQNEAQ in the germline V gene (reference sequence). The CDR3 is 17 amino acids. V gave up 5 bases and J gave up 0 bases, with 18 bases separating them. The CDR3 nucleotides read TGTGCCAGCAGCAGCTCCCTTTACGGGGCCAGCACAGATACGCAGTATTTT. It is translated as CASSSSLYGASTDTQYF.

This rearrangement joins TRBV5-1 to TRBJ2-5; a possible D gene is TRBD2 (5 bases). This CDR3 has 16 amino acids. Per the germline V gene, CDR1 is SGHRS and CDR2 is YFSETQ. Trimming took off 0 bases at V and 7 bases at J, with 19 bases between the two ends. Here the CDR3 reads CASSLGEERSGGTQYF. The CDR3 nucleotides are TGCGCCAGCAGCTTGGGTGAAGAAAGGAGCGGCGGGACCCAGTACTTC.